Sequencing of this TCR beta chain was carried out in a study of breast tumors, draining lymph nodes, adjacent tissues. The CDR3 covers 12 residues. Trimming pared 3 bases from V and 7 bases from J, leaving 10 bases between. Germline assignment: CDR1 LGHDT and CDR2 YNNKEL (reference sequence). TCRdb passed the multiplex PCR reads through MiXCR, listing each CDR3 protein once. The profile shows 200,000 to 250,000 distinct CDR3 sequences, under 35% of them singletons. The lymph nodes were axillary draining lymph nodes from breast cancer patients. The sequenced material came from axillary lymph node tissue. This TCR derives from a female donor with breast cancer. Some clones in this sample may be carry-over from other donors' samples. The V call is TRBV3-1, the J call TRBJ2-7; D call uncertain. Here the CDR3 reads CASSHTMGEQYF. The CDR3 DNA is TGTGCCAGCAGCCACACCATGGGTGAGCAGTACTTC.